The next 7 T cell receptor beta chains were all read from a single sample in a study of T cell responses to AZD1222 COVID-19 vaccine. TCRdb's table, derived via immunoSEQ multiplex PCR, lists solely in-frame clones and lacks some. This table has 70,000 to 95,000 clones, roughly 86% appearing once. The specimen was peripheral blood, collected 28 days after the second AZD1222 dose. Source of these receptors: an adult who received the AZD1222 COVID-19 vaccine.

The chain couples TRBV28 to TRBJ1-2, with a tentative D call TRBD1 (5 bases). CDR1 is MDHEN, CDR2 SYDVKM, per germline. V was clipped by 5 bases and J by 4 bases, with 17 bases between them. The CDR3 length is 15 residues. CDR3 in amino acids: CASSPGGFLSYGYTF. The CDR3 DNA follows: TGTGCCAGCAGTCCCGGGGGTTTCCTAAGCTATGGCTACACCTTC.

This chain uses TRBV27 with TRBJ1-6; 9 nucleotides agree with TRBD1. Germline V lookup: CDR1 MNHEY, CDR2 SMNVEV (reference sequence). The CDR3 is made up of 18 amino acids. V lost 3 bases, J lost 0 bases, and 6 bases stayed unmatched. The CDR3 coding sequence is TGTGCCAGCAGTTTCCCCGGACAGGGGAGCTCCTATAATTCACCCCTCCACTTT. Translating gives CASSFPGQGSSYNSPLHF.

This chain links TRBV18 with TRBJ2-2; tentatively, D is TRBD2 (6 bases). The CDR3 spans 15 residues. The germline V gene encodes CDR1 KGHSH and CDR2 LQKENI. Trimming took 2 bases from V and 4 from J, leaving 11 bases between them. The CDR3 DNA reads as TGTGCCAGCTCACCAAAGGGGACTCCCACCGGGGAGCTGTTTTTT. Translating it yields CASSPKGTPTGELFF.

The chain couples TRBV7-9 to TRBJ1-5, with a weak D call TRBD1 (5 bases). Trimming cost V 1 base and J 0 bases, with 13 bases left between them. Germline CDR1 is SEHNR and CDR2 is FQNEAQ (reference sequence). The CDR3 is 17 amino acids. For the CDR3, the DNA is TGTGCCAGCAGCTTAGATGGGGGTCCCTATAGCAATCAGCCCCAGCATTTT. Translating it yields CASSLDGGPYSNQPQHF. Supplemented by reference TRBV7-9 and TRBJ1-5, the full variable domain reads DTGVSQNPRHKITKRGQNVTFRCDPISEHNRLYWYRQTLGQGPEFLTYFQNEAQLEKSRLLSDRFSAERPKGSFSTLEIQRTEQGDSAMYLCASSLDGGPYSNQPQHFGDGTRLSIL.

The chain combines TRBV29-1 with TRBJ2-7; 7 bases are shared with TRBD1. This CDR3 comprises 14 residues. V gave up 4 bases and J gave up 0 bases; unmatched junction bases: 6. CDR1 and CDR2 from the germline V gene are SQVTM and ANQGSEA. The CDR3 DNA reads TGCAGCGTTGTTCGGACAGGCCTCTCCTACGAGCAGTACTTC. Protein product: CSVVRTGLSYEQYF.

V and J are TRBV5-1 and TRBJ2-1, with 13 bases identical to TRBD2. The CDR3 is 16 residues long. J was trimmed by 5 bases and V by 4 bases; bases with no gene match: 6. Germline lookup yields CDR1 SGHRS and CDR2 YFSETQ. The CDR3 loop is CASSRGGTSGDNEQFF. In DNA, the CDR3 is TGCGCCAGCAGCCGGGGCGGGACTAGCGGGGACAATGAGCAGTTCTTC. Looking up the rest from reference TRBV5-1 and TRBJ2-1 gives the full variable domain: KAGVTQTPRYLIKTRGQQVTLSCSPISGHRSVSWYQQTPGQGLQFLFEYFSETQRNKGNFPGRFSGRQFSNSRSEMNVSTLELGDSALYLCASSRGGTSGDNEQFFGPGTRLTVL.

The genes are TRBV29-1 and TRBJ1-5, with a possible D match to TRBD1 (5 bases). The germline gives CDR1 SQVTM, CDR2 ANQGSEA. This CDR3 spans 12 amino acids. Trimming removed 6 bases from V and 4 bases from J, with 10 bases in between. Written as DNA, the CDR3 is TGCAGCGTGAGGTCAGGGAATCAGCCCCAGCATTTT. Translation gives CSVRSGNQPQHF. The full variable domain, rest sourced from reference TRBV29-1 and TRBJ1-5, is SAVISQKPSRDICQRGTSLTIQCQVDSQVTMMFWYRQQPGQSLTLIATANQGSEATYESGFVIDKFPISRPNLTFSTLTVSNMSPEDSSIYLCSVRSGNQPQHFGDGTRLSIL.